This T cell receptor (beta chain) originates from a study of blood T cell repertoires in COVID-19. At the level of the study: Spain, Italy and the United States supplied samples that represented acute and convalescent COVID-19.

Authors' data handling: By means of reference gene primer amplification, nucleated cell counts were estimated. Some clones are missing from TCRdb's copy, which holds only in-frame ones; the method was immunoSEQ multiplex PCR. The V and J calls and the clone size are those of that table, but D and trimming were determined from the DNA. The data contain some 70,000 clones, about nine tenths of them singletons. The germline CDR1 and CDR2 sequences are SGHDN and FVKESK. CDR3 length equals 14 residues. V was trimmed by 4 bases and J by 2 bases, leaving 12 bases between them. The chain employs TRBV14 and TRBJ2-7, with unresolved D. This clonotype was obtained from a man aged 45-65 years with active COVID-19. Sequenced: peripheral blood. CDR3: CASSPLGVTYEQYF. CDR3 bases: TGTGCCAGCAGCCCCCTGGGCGTTACCTACGAGCAGTACTTC.